This T cell receptor beta chain originates from a study of blood T cell repertoires in COVID-19. Study background: The United States, Italy and Spain supplied acute and convalescent COVID-19 samples. PBMCs, B-cell-depleted T cells, or T cells provided the cDNA or gDNA that made up the material.

Under the authors' procedure: The authors estimated nucleated cell counts from reference gene primer amplification. Sequenced by immunoSEQ multiplex PCR; TCRdb stores in-frame clones only, minus some. The V and J calls and clone size were taken over from that table, and D and trimming were inferred from the DNA. The table lists 130,000 or so clones, approximately 90% of them singletons. CDR3 length equals 11 residues. Trimming pared 4 bases from V and 4 bases from J, leaving 4 bases between. CDR1 and CDR2 from the germline V gene are MDHEN and SYDVKM. The chain recombines TRBV28 with TRBJ1-2, with D hard to call. The sequence came from a man in his sixties or seventies with active COVID-19. Source material: peripheral blood. For the CDR3, the DNA is TGTGCCAGCAGTTCCTTCTATGGCTACACCTTC. Protein product: CASSSFYGYTF.